These T cell receptor beta chains were read from a single sample in a study of CD8+ T cells in alopecia areata. Profiled with immunoSEQ multiplex PCR; TCRdb holds only in-frame clones, not every one. The data contain 190,000 or so clones, 60% to 70% of them singletons. The sequencing here drew on CD4+ T cells sorted from blood, taken at week 4, from a patient treated with tofacitinib. The origin of the receptors is a human donor with alopecia areata. Both conserved end residues are part of each CDR3. The order of the fields is V gene, D gene, J gene, clone size, CDR3 DNA, CDR3 protein. D genes are given only for firm matches. Some rows have no size entry. The others give once, few or many, or a class for an expanded clone.

TRBV29-1	-	TRBJ1-4	few	TGCAGCGTGATCCGGGGAGAAAAACTGTTTTTT	CSVIRGEKLFF
TRBV5-1	-	TRBJ2-1	-	TGTGCCAGCAGCTTCCCGGGGTATACGGACAATGAGCAGTTCTTC	CASSFPGYTDNEQFF
TRBV28	TRBD1	TRBJ1-1	-	TGTGCCAGCATGACAGGGGGGGTCACTGAAGCTTTCTTT	CASMTGGVTEAFF
TRBV7-9	TRBD1	TRBJ1-6	-	TGTGCCAGCAGCTTGGCACAGGGGAAAAATTCCAATTCACCCCTCCACTTT	CASSLAQGKNSNSPLHF
TRBV6-6	TRBD1	TRBJ2-7	few	TGTGCCAGCGGACAGGGGCTCTCCTACGAGCAGTACTTC	CASGQGLSYEQYF
TRBV27	-	TRBJ1-5	-	TGTGCCAGCGCCAGGGGTTTTAGCAATCAGCCCCAGCATTTT	CASARGFSNQPQHF
TRBV6-5	-	TRBJ2-5	-	TGTGCCACCGTTTCGGCAGGGACGAGCAAGACCCAGTACTTC	CATVSAGTSKTQYF
TRBV30	-	TRBJ1-5	-	TGTGCCTGGAGTGTTTCCATTATCAATCAGCCCCAGCATTTT	CAWSVSIINQPQHF
TRBV7-2	-	TRBJ2-3	-	TGTGCCAGCAGCGAGAGCATTATAGACTCTACGCAGTATTTT	CASSESIIDSTQYF
TRBV30	-	TRBJ1-1	-	TGTGCCTGGAGAGCCGGGACAGAAGCTTTCTTT	CAWRAGTEAFF
TRBV29-1	-	TRBJ1-3	few	TGCAGCGTTGGGACTAACTCTGGAAACACCATATATTTT	CSVGTNSGNTIYF
TRBV6-1	-	TRBJ2-3	once	TGTGCCAGCAGTCGGGGGGCCACAGATACGCAGTATTTT	CASSRGATDTQYF
TRBV5-4	TRBD1	TRBJ1-2	-	TGTGCCAGCAGCTCCAGGGGGCGGAAGGGCTACACCTTC	CASSSRGRKGYTF
TRBV2	-	TRBJ1-2	-	TGTGCCAGCAGTGTACGCCCTAACTATGGCTACACCTTC	CASSVRPNYGYTF
TRBV5-1	-	TRBJ1-1	few	TGCGCCAGCAGCCCCGGACCATCCTCGAACACTGAAGCTTTCTTT	CASSPGPSSNTEAFF
TRBV2	TRBD2	TRBJ2-3	-	TGTGCCAGCAGCGGACTAGCGGGGGATACGCAGTATTTT	CASSGLAGDTQYF
TRBV30	-	TRBJ1-2	-	TGTGCCTGGAGGGGAGTAGCGGCGGCTTATGGCTACACCTTC	CAWRGVAAAYGYTF
TRBV6-5	-	TRBJ1-2	-	TGTGCCAGCAGTTCCGGACCTGCTGGTGGCTACACCTTC	CASSSGPAGGYTF
TRBV5-1	-	TRBJ2-7	-	TGCGCCAGCAGTTTCGGGGCCTCCTACGAGCAGTACTTC	CASSFGASYEQYF
TRBV5-1	-	TRBJ2-2	-	TGCGCCAGCAGCTCCCCCCGGGACTGGAACACCGGGGAGCTGTTTTTT	CASSSPRDWNTGELFF
TRBV14	-	TRBJ2-2	few	TGTGCCAGCAGCCCGACCCGGGGACGGACGAACACCGGGGAGCTGTTTTTT	CASSPTRGRTNTGELFF
TRBV29-1	-	TRBJ1-2	-	TGCAGCGCCGCCGTCAACTTCTATGGCTACACCTTC	CSAAVNFYGYTF
TRBV2	-	TRBJ2-1	-	TGTGCCAGCAGTGTCATACAGGGAGGTAGGAATGAGCAGTTCTTC	CASSVIQGGRNEQFF
TRBV30	-	TRBJ2-7	-	TGTGCCTGGAGTACCAGGGACACCCAAGGGGAGCAGTACTTC	CAWSTRDTQGEQYF
TRBV6-6	-	TRBJ2-1	few	TGTGCCAGCAGTTACTCTAGGAATGGTAATGAGCAGTTCTTC	CASSYSRNGNEQFF
TRBV6-5	-	TRBJ1-5	-	TGTGCCAGCAGTTACCCCGCTATAGGGAATCAGCCCCAGCATTTT	CASSYPAIGNQPQHF
TRBV28	TRBD2	TRBJ2-5	-	TGTGCCAGCAGTACCCGTTTACTAGCGGGGGGGCGCGAGACCCAGTACTTC	CASSTRLLAGGRETQYF
TRBV6-6	-	TRBJ1-2	-	TGTGCCGTAAAACAGGAGCCTCTTAACTATGGCTACACCTTC	CAVKQEPLNYGYTF
TRBV14	-	TRBJ2-3	few	TGTGCCAGCAGCCAACTAAGGCGGGATACGCAGTATTTT	CASSQLRRDTQYF
TRBV7-2	-	TRBJ1-2	few	TGTGCCGCGAGCCGGGAGCCTAACTATGGCTACACCTTC	CAASREPNYGYTF
TRBV30	TRBD1	TRBJ1-1	-	TGTGCCTGGAGGTTCGGACAGGGAGACACTGAAGCTTTCTTT	CAWRFGQGDTEAFF
TRBV29-1	-	TRBJ1-1	-	TGCAGCGTTGAAGGGGTTATCTTAAACACTGAAGCTTTCTTT	CSVEGVILNTEAFF
TRBV27	-	TRBJ2-7	-	TGTGCCAGTTCGCCCTCAGGGGACCTCGGCTACGAGCAGTACTTC	CASSPSGDLGYEQYF
TRBV6-1	TRBD1	TRBJ2-6	-	TGTGCCAGCAGTGAACGAGGACAGGGGGCGCCCTCTGGGGCCAACGTCCTGACTTTC	CASSERGQGAPSGANVLTF
TRBV10-3	TRBD2	TRBJ2-7	-	TGTGCCATCACAGTGGGGGGGGACGAGCAGTACTTC	CAITVGGDEQYF
TRBV9	-	TRBJ1-2	once	TGTGCCAGCAGCATACGGGACGGGAACTATGGCTACACCTTC	CASSIRDGNYGYTF